Listed here are 30 T cell receptor beta chains from one sample, sequenced in a study of OX40 agonist ivuxolimab in advanced cancers. TCRdb's table, derived via immunoSEQ multiplex PCR, lists solely in-frame clones and lacks some. Of some 95,000 clones in the sample, roughly nine tenths are singletons; the top ten hold roughly 0.53%. The sequencing here drew on CD4+ or CD8+ T cells sorted from blood, taken in a trial of the OX40 agonist ivuxolimab. Receptor source: an adult with an advanced solid tumor such as melanoma, head and neck, liver or kidney cancer.

CDR3 nucleotide sequence: TGTGCCAGTTCCGACCAACAGGGGAGTAATTCACCCCTCCACTTT. Encoded protein: CASSDQQGSNSPLHF. The rearrangement uses TRBV6-1 and TRBJ1-6; TRBD1 matches 7 bases. The germline V gene has CDR1 MNHNS and CDR2 SASEGT. The trim removed 9 bases at V and 6 bases at J, leaving 11 bases unmatched. This CDR3 region has 15 residues.

This clone was counted only a few times. This chain connects TRBV6-1 to TRBJ1-5; no firm D call. This CDR3 region has 15 residues. CDR1 and CDR2 (germline): MNHNS, SASEGT. Trimming removed 2 bases at V and 2 bases at J, with 10 bases between. CDR3 nucleotide sequence: TGTGCCAGCAGTGAATTGGGCAGCCGCAATCAGCCCCAGCATTTT. The encoded protein is CASSELGSRNQPQHF.

V usage is TRBV27 and J usage is TRBJ1-4; 9 bases fit TRBD1. CDR1 MNHEY and CDR2 SMNVEV come from the germline V gene (reference sequence). The CDR3 is 14 amino acids. The V and J ends lost 6 bases and 8 bases, in that order; junction bases with no gene match: 7. The DNA for the CDR3 is TGTGCCAGCAGCTCCGGGACAGGGAGGGAAAAACTGTTTTTT. This translates into CASSSGTGREKLFF.

This rearrangement joins TRBV6-5 to TRBJ2-7; unclear D gene. CDR3 length: 12 residues. CDR1 is MNHEY and CDR2 is SVGAGI in the germline V gene. The V gene lost 4 bases and the J gene lost 3 bases, with 7 bases spanning the gap. The CDR3 region has the DNA TGTGCCAGCAGTTTCACAGACTACGAGCAGTACTTC. This gives the protein CASSFTDYEQYF.

The chain is built from TRBV10-3 and TRBJ1-5; D ambiguous. This CDR3 has 14 residues. V was trimmed by 4 bases and J by 6 bases, leaving 13 bases between them. The germline V gene encodes CDR1 ENHRY and CDR2 SYGVKD. CDR3 nucleotides: TGTGCCATCAGTGCGAAGGGATTGAGTCAGCCCCAGCATTTT. Its protein is CAISAKGLSQPQHF.

The chain joins TRBV27 to TRBJ2-6; 8 nucleotides align to TRBD1. Trimming took 10 bases from V and 0 from J; bases not matched to a gene: 14. The CDR3 contains 18 residues. Per germline, CDR1 MNHEY and CDR2 SMNVEV (reference sequence). This CDR3 reads CATQGQGQVFSGANVLTF. CDR3 sequence (DNA): TGTGCCACCCAAGGACAGGGCCAAGTTTTCTCTGGGGCCAACGTCCTGACTTTC.

This chain uses TRBV30 with TRBJ1-1; D is unclear. Trimming shortened V by 8 bases and J by 0 bases, and 13 bases separated the two germline ends. The CDR3 sequence is 13 residues long. Germline values: CDR1 GTSNPN, CDR2 SVGIG (reference sequence). CDR3 nucleotides: TGTGCCGCTAGGCGAGCGATGAACACTGAAGCTTTCTTT. This translates into CAARRAMNTEAFF.

DNA for the CDR3: TGCGCCAGCAGCTTTGACAGGAGTGCAACTAATGAAAAACTGTTTTTT. Its translation: CASSFDRSATNEKLFF. The chain links TRBV5-1 to TRBJ1-4; D is perhaps TRBD1 (6 bases). The CDR3 length is 16 residues. Trimming pared 2 bases from V and 0 bases from J, leaving 11 bases between. Germline assignment: CDR1 SGHRS and CDR2 YFSETQ.

This rearrangement joins TRBV5-1 to TRBJ2-5; a possible D gene is TRBD2 (6 bases). V gave up 1 base and J gave up 3 bases, with 7 bases separating them. The CDR3 length is 13 residues. In germline, CDR1 is SGHRS, CDR2 YFSETQ. CDR3 bases: TGCGCCAGCAGCTTGTCGGGGGAAGAGACCCAGTACTTC. Translation: CASSLSGEETQYF.

V usage is TRBV2 and J usage is TRBJ2-3, with no clear D. The CDR3 length is 15 residues. Trimming took 6 bases from V and 0 from J, leaving 13 bases between them. Germline loops: CDR1 SNHLY, CDR2 FYNNEI. The CDR3 bases are TGTGCCAGCAGAGACACAACCCTTAGCACAGATACGCAGTATTTT. Its translation is CASRDTTLSTDTQYF.

This chain joins TRBV6-5 and TRBJ2-3; TRBD2 aligns across 9 bases. V lost 2 bases, J lost 2 bases, and 5 bases stayed unmatched. In germline, CDR1 is MNHEY, CDR2 SVGAGI. The CDR3 is made up of 16 amino acids. CDR3 DNA sequence: TGTGCCAGCAGTTACGGGCTAGCGGGGACCACAGATACGCAGTATTTT. Its translation is CASSYGLAGTTDTQYF.

The chain is built from TRBV5-1 and TRBJ1-3; 8 nucleotides line up with TRBD1. Per the germline V gene, CDR1 is SGHRS and CDR2 is YFSETQ. V gave up 1 base and J gave up 2 bases; unmatched junction bases: 5. The CDR3 runs 16 residues. DNA for the CDR3: TGCGCCAGCAGCTTGTTGGACAGGGAACCTGGAAACACCATATATTTT. It specifies CASSLLDREPGNTIYF.

This clone was recorded once. The gene calls are TRBV19 and TRBJ2-5, with D perhaps matching TRBD1 or TRBD2 (5 bases each). The CDR3 contains 14 residues. The V end lost 2 bases, the J end lost 5 bases, and 12 bases lay between the germline ends. Germline V gene lookup returns CDR1 LNHDA and CDR2 SQIVND (reference sequence). CDR3 bases: TGTGCCAGTAGTATAACGCTAGCAGGGGAGACCCAGTACTTC. Translating gives CASSITLAGETQYF.

The rearrangement links TRBV18 to TRBJ2-1; D remains unclear. Per germline, CDR1 KGHSH and CDR2 LQKENI. The CDR3 sequence is 16 residues long. Between the trimmed V and J ends, which lost 0 bases and 7 bases, there was a span of 16 bases. The CDR3, as DNA: TGTGCCAGCTCACCACCGGGTAGCCTTTCTCGGAATGAGCAGTTCTTC. Translated, it gives CASSPPGSLSRNEQFF.

This clone has just one count. The chain uses TRBV6-5 and TRBJ1-1; no firm D call. Looked up from germline, CDR1 is MNHEY and CDR2 is SVGAGI. The CDR3 spans 11 residues. Trimming stripped 1 base from V and 8 bases from J, with 5 bases between. The CDR3 DNA reads TGTGCCAGCAGTTACTTGGGGGAAGCTTTCTTT. It specifies CASSYLGEAFF.

This rearrangement joins TRBV11-3 to TRBJ1-1; a weak D match, TRBD1 (6 bases). The CDR3 spans 13 residues. Looked up from germline, CDR1 is SGHNT and CDR2 is YENEEA. Trimming removed 4 bases from V and 11 bases from J, with 17 bases in between. The CDR3 sequence: CASSYHRVEVAFF. The CDR3 nucleotides are TGTGCCAGCAGCTACCACAGGGTGGAGGTGGCTTTCTTT.

In regard to this clone: Other DNA sequences of this sample code for an identical CDR3. V is TRBV7-9 and J is TRBJ2-3; D is undetermined. The CDR3 has 13 amino acids. V dropped 4 bases and J dropped 1 base, with 6 bases sitting between them. Germline CDR1 SEHNR, CDR2 FQNEAQ (reference sequence). The chain's CDR3 is CASSSSGTDTQYF. CDR3 coding DNA: TGTGCCAGCAGCTCAAGCGGCACAGATACGCAGTATTTT.

This chain uses TRBV27 with TRBJ2-3; D is perhaps TRBD2 (6 bases). The length of the CDR3 is 15 residues. Trimming removed 3 bases at V and 1 base at J, with 11 bases between. Germline CDR1 and CDR2: MNHEY and SMNVEV (reference sequence). CDR3 DNA: TGTGCCAGCAGTTTTAGGGCTAGCGGCACAGATACGCAGTATTTT. Encoded protein: CASSFRASGTDTQYF.

The chain is built from TRBV27 and TRBJ2-2, with D uncertain. Germline assignment: CDR1 MNHEY and CDR2 SMNVEV (reference sequence). This CDR3 is built from 13 residues. The V and J ends lost 8 bases and 4 bases respectively, with 11 bases between them. The CDR3 is CASGSLVTGELFF. CDR3 in DNA: TGTGCCAGCGGCTCACTTGTCACCGGGGAGCTGTTTTTT.

The chain has TRBV7-9 and TRBJ1-2; a possible D gene is TRBD1 (6 bases). Germline CDR1 is SEHNR and CDR2 is FQNEAQ (reference sequence). The CDR3 is made up of 15 amino acids. V was trimmed by 4 bases and J by 8 bases, leaving 20 bases between them. The CDR3 spells CASSSFISQGKGYTF. The DNA of the CDR3 is TGTGCCAGCAGCTCGTTCATATCACAGGGAAAAGGCTACACCTTC.

V is TRBV18 and J is TRBJ2-3; weak D call: TRBD2 (6 bases). Germline CDR1 KGHSH, CDR2 LQKENI. The CDR3 runs to 13 residues. The V end was cut by 6 bases, the J end by 6 bases, with 13 bases between. This CDR3 reads CASSGTPMDTQYF. CDR3 in DNA: TGTGCCAGCTCCGGGACTCCAATGGATACGCAGTATTTT.

The chain joins TRBV11-2 to TRBJ2-7; possible D gene TRBD2, 6 bases. The V end lost 2 bases, the J end lost 6 bases, and 14 bases lay between the germline ends. Germline V gene lookup returns CDR1 SGHAT and CDR2 FQNNGV. The CDR3 contains 14 residues. As DNA, the CDR3 is TGTGCCAGCAGCTTAAGACTAGACGCTGGCGAGCAGTACTTC. It yields the protein CASSLRLDAGEQYF.

V gene TRBV5-8 combines with J gene TRBJ2-1, with D possibly being TRBD2 (6 bases). Trimming shortened V by 4 bases and J by 0 bases, and 11 bases separated the two germline ends. The CDR3 is 15 residues long. Germline-derived CDR1 and CDR2 are SGHTS and YDEGEE. The CDR3 here is CASSAAGYSYNEQFF. CDR3 sequence (DNA): TGTGCCAGCAGCGCAGCGGGCTACTCCTACAATGAGCAGTTCTTC.

The chain combines TRBV6-1 with TRBJ1-5, with D maybe TRBD1 (5 bases). Looked up from germline, CDR1 is MNHNS and CDR2 is SASEGT. This CDR3 is 13 amino acids long. V gave up 6 bases and J gave up 5 bases, with 11 bases separating them. The CDR3 reads CASRQGGDQPQHF. The CDR3 DNA reads TGTGCCAGCAGGCAGGGAGGGGATCAGCCCCAGCATTTT.

J is TRBJ2-7 and V is TRBV29-1, with 11 bases identical to TRBD1. V was pared by 6 bases and J by 6 bases, with 7 bases of the junction left unmatched. The CDR3 has 13 amino acids. Germline-derived CDR1 and CDR2 are SQVTM and ANQGSEA. Written as DNA, the CDR3 is TGCAGCGTCACCGGGACAGGGGGGGGCGAGCAGTACTTC. Translation gives CSVTGTGGGEQYF.

This rearrangement joins TRBV5-4 to TRBJ1-2; no reliable D call. The CDR3 spans 14 residues. Trimming removed 0 bases at V and 4 bases at J, with 10 bases between. Germline loops: CDR1 SGHNT, CDR2 YYREEE (reference sequence). The CDR3 region has the DNA TGTGCCAGCAGCTTGGGTCCCCCCGGCTATGGCTACACCTTC. It codes for CASSLGPPGYGYTF.

This clone appeared once. The chain couples TRBV6-6 to TRBJ2-7, with D perhaps TRBD1 (6 bases). Trimming removed 8 bases at V and 2 bases at J, with 10 bases between. The V gene's germline CDR1 is MNHNY and CDR2 SVGAGI (reference sequence). The CDR3 runs to 12 residues. Written as DNA, the CDR3 is TGTGCCAGCCAGGGGTCCCCCTACGAGCAGTACTTC. Amino acid sequence: CASQGSPYEQYF.

In nucleotides, the CDR3 is TGCAGCGTCCCCGGGGCGGGCGGGGAGCTGTTTTTT. Translated: CSVPGAGGELFF. The chain links TRBV29-1 to TRBJ2-2; TRBD1 or TRBD2 may be the D gene (5 bases each). The CDR3 is made up of 12 amino acids. Germline CDR1 SQVTM, CDR2 ANQGSEA. Deletions cut 6 bases from V and 7 bases from J, with 12 bases between.

This clone was seen a handful of times. The V gene is TRBV9, the J gene TRBJ2-7; D is ambiguous. From germline, CDR1 is SGDLS and CDR2 YYNGEE. V lost 0 bases and J 6 bases, leaving 13 bases between the germline ends. The CDR3 sequence is 14 residues long. The DNA for the CDR3 is TGTGCCAGCAGCGTAGGGGTGGATAGTTTCGAGCAGTACTTC. Translated, it gives CASSVGVDSFEQYF.

The chain joins TRBV19 to TRBJ2-3; D remains unclear. The CDR3 has 13 amino acids. Germline loops: CDR1 LNHDA, CDR2 SQIVND (reference sequence). Trimming left V 10 bases short and J 1 base short, with 12 bases between. CDR3 amino acids: CATRRVGTDTQYF. The CDR3 nucleotides read TGTGCCACTAGAAGGGTCGGCACAGATACGCAGTATTTT. Looking up the rest from reference TRBV19 and TRBJ2-3 gives the full variable domain: DGGITQSPKYLFRKEGQNVTLSCEQNLNHDAMYWYRQDPGQGLRLIYYSQIVNDFQKGDIAEGYSVSREKKESFPLTVTSAQKNPTAFYLCATRRVGTDTQYFGPGTRLTVL.